The clone carrying this T cell receptor (beta chain) was observed a few times. Its antigen remains unidentified. Other DNA sequences in this sample translate to the same CDR3. Method: immunoSEQ multiplex PCR; TCRdb's copy keeps in-frame clones and lacks some. The sample yields roughly 150,000 clones, roughly 86% seen once. These data are taken from a study of T cell responses to AZD1222 COVID-19 vaccine. Study findings and constraints: Reportedly, nearly half the spike-specific TCRs target unmutated variant regions.

The CDR3 covers 13 residues. Trimming shortened V by 0 bases and J by 1 base, and 3 bases separated the two germline ends. Germline values: CDR1 MNHEY, CDR2 SVGAGI. The receptor comes from an adult in good health. The chain is built from TRBV6-5 and TRBJ1-1, with D unresolved. The sequences come from peripheral blood, collected on day 0 of AZD1222 vaccination. The CDR3 here is CASSYSRNTEAFF. Here the CDR3 DNA reads TGTGCCAGCAGTTACTCGAGGAACACTGAAGCTTTCTTT.